What follows describes a single TCR beta chain. Germline V lookup: CDR1 KGHDR, CDR2 SFDVKD. Deletions cut 3 bases from V and 2 bases from J, with 13 bases between. CDR3 length: 16 amino acids. The data were taken from a study of blood T cell repertoires in COVID-19. This table comes from immunoSEQ multiplex PCR, and its TCRdb copy is limited to in-frame clones, with some not included. The sample contains about 250,000 clones, approximately 85% of which appear only once. Participants came from some 23 US areas, aged roughly 18 to 95 years. In assigning cohorts, the study relied on participant-reported clinical history.

This clonotype was sampled from a woman between 45 and 65 years old with acute COVID-19. This chain connects TRBV24-1 to TRBJ2-1; the D gene is possibly TRBD1 (5 bases). The sample was PBMCs or T cells enriched from blood (not recorded which). CDR3: CATSDGGAATYNEQFF. In nucleotides, the CDR3 is TGTGCCACCAGTGATGGTGGGGCAGCTACCTACAATGAGCAGTTCTTC.